This paragraph reports one T cell receptor (beta chain). The target antigen is unknown. Blood sampling took place at baseline, cycle 4 day 1, and cycle 7 day 1. This specimen comes from a study of OX40 agonist ivuxolimab in advanced cancers. The overall study: Patients were dosed intravenously with ivuxolimab at 0.01 to 10 mg/kg every 2 weeks. Averaging 60 years in age, with a range of roughly 23 to 80, the cohort was more than 75% male. The study, taken as a whole, reports: Doses of 0.1 to 3.0 mg/kg were accompanied by clonal expansion of CD4+ and CD8+ blood T cells by week 6.

Sequencing used immunoSEQ multiplex PCR; TCRdb keeps in-frame clones, though not all of them. The sample has about 83,000 clones, 88% seen once. Trimming left V 6 bases short and J 1 base short, with 12 bases between. The V gene's germline CDR1 is SQVTM and CDR2 ANQGSEA. The CDR3 contains 13 residues. The sample here was CD4+ or CD8+ T cells sorted from blood, taken in a trial of the OX40 agonist ivuxolimab. The TCR comes from an adult with an advanced solid tumor such as melanoma, head and neck, liver or kidney cancer. The V and J genes are TRBV29-1 and TRBJ1-1, with a weak D call TRBD1 (5 bases). The CDR3 coding sequence is TGCAGCGTGCCCGGGCAGGGGAACACTGAAGCTTTCTTT. It codes for CSVPGQGNTEAFF.